Below, one TCR beta chain is given with its context. Its antigen is as yet unknown. These data originate in a study of cytomegalovirus exposure and HLA in healthy donors. PCR used 60 Vbeta primers and 13 Jbeta primers. Method: immunoSEQ multiplex PCR; TCRdb's copy keeps in-frame clones and lacks some. Of roughly 160,000 clones in the sample, approximately 71% were seen once. It was healthy bone marrow donors who served as donors. Donors counted as nominally healthy when sampled, yet unrecorded immune exposures were likely. Study conclusions and caveats: No immune exposure information besides CMV serostatus was available.

The CDR3 covers 13 residues. CDR1 and CDR2 from the germline V gene are MNHNS and SASEGT. Trimming removed 8 bases from V and 1 base from J, with 11 bases in between. This TCR derives from a middle-aged woman in good health and CMV-seropositive. What was sequenced was PBMCs. The V and J genes are TRBV6-1 and TRBJ1-1; D not resolved. DNA for the CDR3: TGTGCCAGCTTACTAGGGTGGAACACTGAAGCTTTCTTT. Amino acids: CASLLGWNTEAFF.